The 25 T cell receptor beta chains below come from one sample, sequenced in a study of OX40 agonist ivuxolimab in advanced cancers. Clones were sequenced by immunoSEQ multiplex PCR, and TCRdb holds only the in-frame ones, with some missing. Among 70,000 to 100,000 clones listed, over 75% were seen once. The source material was CD4+ or CD8+ T cells sorted from blood, sampled in a trial of the OX40 agonist ivuxolimab. The receptors come from an adult with an advanced solid tumor such as melanoma, head and neck, liver or kidney cancer.

The V call is TRBV28, the J call TRBJ2-4; 7 bases fit TRBD2. Germline assignment: CDR1 MDHEN and CDR2 SYDVKM. V lost 5 bases to trimming and J lost 4 bases; unmatched junction nucleotides: 11. The CDR3 sequence is 16 residues long. This CDR3 reads CASSTLGAGLKNIQYF. CDR3 DNA: TGTGCCAGCAGTACCTTGGGAGCGGGACTTAAAAACATTCAGTACTTC.

The chain combines TRBV5-1 with TRBJ2-7; D may be TRBD1 (6 bases). Trimming took 4 bases from V and 3 from J, leaving 17 bases between them. Germline-derived CDR1 and CDR2 are SGHRS and YFSETQ. CDR3 length equals 15 residues. The CDR3 spells CASSPSLGQFYEQYF. The CDR3 DNA reads as TGCGCCAGCAGCCCATCCCTAGGACAGTTCTACGAGCAGTACTTC. Complete variable domain (other parts from reference TRBV5-1 and TRBJ2-7): KAGVTQTPRYLIKTRGQQVTLSCSPISGHRSVSWYQQTPGQGLQFLFEYFSETQRNKGNFPGRFSGRQFSNSRSEMNVSTLELGDSALYLCASSPSLGQFYEQYFGPGTRLTVT.

CDR3 sequence (DNA): TGCGCCAGCACGGACAGTGGTTTGGGGACCCAGTACTTC. It is translated as CASTDSGLGTQYF. The genes are TRBV10-2 and TRBJ2-5; possibly TRBD1 for D (6 bases). V was cut by 7 bases and J by 7 bases, with 16 bases left in between. Germline V lookup: CDR1 WSHSY, CDR2 SAAADI. This CDR3 is built from 13 residues.

The CDR3 bases are TGCGCCAGCAGTATCGGGACAGGCATAAGGAACACTGAAGCTTTCTTT. Translation gives CASSIGTGIRNTEAFF. The rearrangement uses TRBV5-1 and TRBJ1-1; 8 nucleotides match TRBD1. CDR3 length: 16 amino acids. Germline-derived CDR1 and CDR2 are SGHRS and YFSETQ. J lost 1 base, V lost 5 bases, and 10 bases had no gene match.

The chain has TRBV6-5 and TRBJ1-3, with D unclear. In germline, CDR1 is MNHEY, CDR2 SVGAGI. V was clipped by 6 bases and J by 0 bases, with 9 bases between them. This CDR3 has 14 residues. As DNA, the CDR3 is TGTGCCAGCAGGCGGCGGGCCTCTGGAAACACCATATATTTT. Protein: CASRRRASGNTIYF.

This clone was picked up one time. The chain carries TRBV30 and TRBJ1-5; 9 bases map to TRBD1. V lost 5 bases, J lost 6 bases, and 5 bases stayed unmatched. The CDR3 covers 13 residues. CDR1 and CDR2 (germline): GTSNPN, SVGIG (reference sequence). The CDR3 protein is CAWQTGGGQPQHF. The CDR3 nucleotides are TGTGCCTGGCAAACAGGGGGCGGTCAGCCCCAGCATTTT.

This clone was seen just once. The chain is built from TRBV30 and TRBJ2-3; D is ambiguous. Germline V CDR1 and CDR2: GTSNPN, SVGIG (reference sequence). Trimming shortened V by 0 bases and J by 0 bases, and 7 bases separated the two germline ends. CDR3 length: 14 residues. Here the CDR3 reads CAWSVQTSTDTQYF. The CDR3 bases are TGTGCCTGGAGTGTACAGACAAGCACAGATACGCAGTATTTT.

Written as DNA, the CDR3 is TGTGCCAGCTCAGCACAGGGACAGGACAACACCGGGGAGCTGTTTTTT. This encodes CASSAQGQDNTGELFF. The gene calls are TRBV18 and TRBJ2-2; 8 bases are shared with TRBD1. CDR1 is KGHSH and CDR2 is LQKENI in the germline V gene. The CDR3 is 16 residues long. V was clipped by 5 bases and J by 2 bases; unmatched bases: 7.

The table lists this clone with a few counts. J is TRBJ2-7 and V is TRBV6-8, with 8 bases lining up with TRBD2. CDR1 and CDR2 from the germline V gene are MNHGY and SAAAGT. The CDR3 contains 13 residues. The V and J ends lost 5 bases and 4 bases, in that order; junction bases with no gene match: 4. The CDR3 region has the DNA TGTGCCAGCAGTAGCGGGAGTAAGTACGAGCAGTACTTC. This gives the protein CASSSGSKYEQYF.

V is TRBV7-8 and J is TRBJ1-1, with D possibly TRBD1 on 5 matching bases. V was cut by 1 base and J by 3 bases, with 9 bases left in between. The CDR3 loop spans 14 amino acids. Looked up from germline, CDR1 is SGHVS and CDR2 is FQNEAQ. The CDR3 DNA reads as TGTGCCAGCAGCTTAGTCCGGGGGTACACTGAAGCTTTCTTT. It codes for CASSLVRGYTEAFF.

The genes are TRBV4-1 and TRBJ2-1; no reliable D call. Germline V gene data show CDR1 as MGHRA and CDR2 as YSYEKL. V was shortened by 3 bases and J by 5 bases, with 14 bases between the two germline ends. CDR3 length equals 15 residues. The CDR3 here is CASSQGWRGNNEQFF. The CDR3 nucleotides read TGCGCCAGCAGCCAGGGTTGGCGCGGAAACAATGAGCAGTTCTTC.

V and J are TRBV21-1 and TRBJ2-1; the table gives TRBD2 as D, unverified against the DNA. TRBV21-1 is deemed a pseudogene. CDR3 length: 17 amino acids. CDR3 in amino acids: CASSPKRDIECYNEQFF. CDR3 sequence (DNA): TGTGCCAGCAGCCCCAAGCGGGATATCGAGTGCTACAATGAGCAGTTCTTC.

V usage is TRBV11-2 and J usage is TRBJ1-2, with 12 bases matching TRBD1. Germline values: CDR1 SGHAT, CDR2 FQNNGV. V shed 5 bases, J shed 4 bases, and the junction held 5 bases outside the gene matches. This CDR3 is built from 15 residues. For the CDR3, the DNA is TGTGCCAGCAGCACTGGGACAGGGGGCGGCTATGGCTACACCTTC. Amino acids: CASSTGTGGGYGYTF. Based on the CDR3 plus reference TRBV11-2 and TRBJ1-2, the full variable domain is EAGVAQSPRYKIIEKRQSVAFWCNPISGHATLYWYQQILGQGPKLLIQFQNNGVVDDSQLPKDRFSAERLKGVDSTLKIQPAKLEDSAVYLCASSTGTGGGYGYTFGSGTRLTVV.

V usage is TRBV6-1 and J usage is TRBJ2-5; 8 bases match TRBD1. The germline CDR1 and CDR2 sequences are MNHNS and SASEGT. The CDR3 runs to 14 residues. V lost 4 bases and J lost 4; bases outside the gene matches: 5. CDR3 region: CASSVDRVSETQYF. CDR3 coding DNA: TGTGCCAGCAGTGTGGACAGGGTCTCAGAGACCCAGTACTTC.

On this clone: One end of the junction is discordant with germline, which a read error may explain. The chain has TRBV30 and TRBJ2-1; TRBD2 agrees at 9 bases. This CDR3 has 13 residues. Germline lookup yields CDR1 GTSNPN and CDR2 SVGIG (reference sequence). The DNA for the CDR3 is TGTGCCTGGAGCCTTGGACCCGGGACTAGCAGCCTCTTC. It specifies CAWSLGPGTSSLF.

The rearrangement uses TRBV5-1 and TRBJ1-1; D might be TRBD1 (5 bases). CDR3 length: 16 amino acids. In germline, CDR1 is SGHRS, CDR2 YFSETQ. Trimming took 0 bases from V and 0 from J, leaving 12 bases between them. CDR3 residues: CASSLVARAMNTEAFF. Written as DNA, the CDR3 is TGCGCCAGCAGCTTGGTCGCCAGGGCCATGAACACTGAAGCTTTCTTT.

This clone was found a few times. This chain joins TRBV11-2 and TRBJ2-5; 7 positions match TRBD2. This CDR3 has 12 amino acids. V was pared by 8 bases and J by 7 bases, with 7 bases of the junction left unmatched. Germline-derived CDR1 and CDR2 are SGHAT and FQNNGV. The CDR3 sequence: CASSGGGATQYF. The CDR3 nucleotides are TGTGCCAGCTCGGGGGGTGGTGCGACCCAGTACTTC.

The chain combines TRBV19 with TRBJ1-4; the match to TRBD1 covers 9 bases. In germline, CDR1 is LNHDA, CDR2 SQIVND (reference sequence). With V trimmed by 7 bases and J by 5 bases, 11 bases remained unmatched. The CDR3 has 16 residues. The CDR3 sequence is CASTIISGTGNEKLFF. As DNA, the CDR3 is TGTGCCAGTACCATAATCTCCGGGACAGGGAATGAAAAACTGTTTTTT.

For this clone: An end of the junction differs from the germline gene, which may be a read error. The chain employs TRBV7-7 and TRBJ2-6; 9 nucleotides agree with TRBD1. From germline, CDR1 is SSHAT and CDR2 FNYEAQ (reference sequence). This CDR3 has 16 amino acids. CDR3 protein: CASSRGQGNGANVLTF. In DNA form, the CDR3 reads TGTGCTAGCAGCCGAGGACAGGGGAACGGGGCCAACGTCCTGACTTTC.

The chain is built from TRBV5-6 and TRBJ1-3; TRBD1 matches at 9 bases. V shed 0 bases and J 2 bases; nucleotides not matched to a gene: 3. The CDR3 spans 16 residues. Germline lookup yields CDR1 SGHDT and CDR2 YYEEEE. The CDR3 DNA follows: TGTGCCAGCAGCTTGGTGGGACAGGGAGCTGGAAACACCATATATTTT. Its protein product is CASSLVGQGAGNTIYF.

Here the CDR3 reads CASSEYESNQPQHF. CDR3 in DNA: TGTGCCAGCAGTGAATATGAGAGCAATCAGCCCCAGCATTTT. The chain joins TRBV25-1 to TRBJ1-5; the D is unclear. Trimming left V 0 bases short and J 1 base short, with 4 bases between. CDR1 is MGHDK, CDR2 SYGVNS, per germline. The CDR3 is 14 residues long.

The rearrangement uses TRBV10-3 and TRBJ1-1; a weak D match, TRBD1 (6 bases). Germline V CDR1 and CDR2: ENHRY, SYGVKD. There are 15 residues in the CDR3. V shed 5 bases and J shed 1 base, with 14 bases lying between them. The CDR3 region is CAISLEGGTNTEAFF. DNA for the CDR3: TGTGCCATCAGTTTGGAAGGGGGAACGAACACTGAAGCTTTCTTT.

The chain employs TRBV7-2 and TRBJ1-2; 8 nucleotides align to TRBD1. The CDR3 has 16 amino acids. The V gene's germline CDR1 is SGHTA and CDR2 FQGNSA. Trimming removed 2 bases from V and 2 bases from J; junction bases left unmatched: 7. The CDR3 region is CASSLTIRDRNYGYTF. The CDR3 nucleotides read TGTGCCAGCAGCTTAACCATCCGGGACAGGAACTATGGCTACACCTTC. The full variable domain, in which reference TRBV7-2 and TRBJ1-2 provide the parts outside the CDR3, is GAGVSQSPSNKVTEKGKDVELRCDPISGHTALYWYRQSLGQGLEFLIYFQGNSAPDKSGLPSDRFSAERTGGSVSTLTIQRTQQEDSAVYLCASSLTIRDRNYGYTFGSGTRLTVV.

The CDR3 sequence: CASSNQGQVGELFF. CDR3 bases: TGTGCCAGCAGTAATCAGGGGCAAGTCGGGGAGCTGTTTTTT. The J gene is TRBJ2-2, the V gene TRBV6-5, with a tentative D call TRBD1 (6 bases). The CDR3 loop spans 14 amino acids. Trimming cost V 5 bases and J 7 bases, with 14 bases left between them. Per germline, CDR1 MNHEY and CDR2 SVGAGI.

The chain recombines TRBV5-1 with TRBJ1-4; 9 nucleotides align to TRBD1. The V gene end was trimmed by 5 bases and the J gene end by 8 bases; junction bases not matched to a gene: 13. This CDR3 contains 16 residues. Germline V gene sequence: CDR1 SGHRS, CDR2 YFSETQ. CDR3 amino acids: CASRQDGDRVGEKLFF. DNA of the CDR3: TGCGCCAGCAGACAAGACGGGGACAGGGTGGGAGAAAAACTGTTTTTT.